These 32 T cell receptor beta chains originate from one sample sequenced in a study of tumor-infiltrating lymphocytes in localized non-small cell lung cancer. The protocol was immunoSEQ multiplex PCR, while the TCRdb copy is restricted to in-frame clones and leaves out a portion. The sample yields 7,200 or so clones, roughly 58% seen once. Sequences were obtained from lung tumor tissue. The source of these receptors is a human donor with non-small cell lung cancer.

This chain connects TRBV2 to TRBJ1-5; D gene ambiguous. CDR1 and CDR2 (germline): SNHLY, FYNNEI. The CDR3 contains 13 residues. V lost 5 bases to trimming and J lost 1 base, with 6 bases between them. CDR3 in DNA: TGTGCCAGCAGTTGGGAGAGCAATCAGCCCCAGCATTTT. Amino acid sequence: CASSWESNQPQHF.

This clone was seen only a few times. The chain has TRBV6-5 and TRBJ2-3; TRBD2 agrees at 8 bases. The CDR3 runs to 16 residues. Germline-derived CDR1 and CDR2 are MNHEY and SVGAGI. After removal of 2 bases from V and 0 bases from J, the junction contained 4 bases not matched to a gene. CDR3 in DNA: TGTGCCAGCAGTTACAAGACGGGGGGGAGCACAGATACGCAGTATTTT. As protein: CASSYKTGGSTDTQYF.

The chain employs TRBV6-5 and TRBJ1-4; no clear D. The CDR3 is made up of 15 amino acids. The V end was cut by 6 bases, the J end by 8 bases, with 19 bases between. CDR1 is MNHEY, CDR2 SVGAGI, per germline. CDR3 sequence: CASSPDKGLFEKLFF. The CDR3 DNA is TGTGCCAGCAGCCCAGATAAGGGTCTATTCGAAAAACTGTTTTTT.

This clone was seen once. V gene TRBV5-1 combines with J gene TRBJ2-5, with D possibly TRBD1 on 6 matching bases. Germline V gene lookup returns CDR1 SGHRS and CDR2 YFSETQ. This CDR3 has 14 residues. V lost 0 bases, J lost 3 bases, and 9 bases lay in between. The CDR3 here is CASSLVTGEETQYF. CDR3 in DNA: TGCGCCAGCAGCTTGGTGACAGGAGAAGAGACCCAGTACTTC.

The CDR3: CASSQGEGPKETQYF. CDR3 DNA: TGCGCCAGCAGCCAAGGAGAAGGTCCCAAAGAGACCCAGTACTTC. The chain is built from TRBV4-1 and TRBJ2-5; D unclear. V was pared by 1 base and J by 3 bases, with 12 bases between. Per germline, CDR1 MGHRA and CDR2 YSYEKL. This CDR3 has 15 amino acids.

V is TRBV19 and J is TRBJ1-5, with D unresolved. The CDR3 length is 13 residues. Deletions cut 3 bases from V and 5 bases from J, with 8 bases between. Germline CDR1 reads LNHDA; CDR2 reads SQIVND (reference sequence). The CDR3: CASSIQDDQPQHF. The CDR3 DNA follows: TGTGCCAGTAGTATTCAGGACGATCAGCCCCAGCATTTT.

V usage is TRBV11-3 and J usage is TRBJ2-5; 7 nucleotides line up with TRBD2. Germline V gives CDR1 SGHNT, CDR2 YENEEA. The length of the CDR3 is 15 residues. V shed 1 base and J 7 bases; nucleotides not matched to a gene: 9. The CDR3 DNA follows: TGTGCCAGCAGCTTAGCATCCGGGGGGAAGACGACCCAGTACTTC. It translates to CASSLASGGKTTQYF.

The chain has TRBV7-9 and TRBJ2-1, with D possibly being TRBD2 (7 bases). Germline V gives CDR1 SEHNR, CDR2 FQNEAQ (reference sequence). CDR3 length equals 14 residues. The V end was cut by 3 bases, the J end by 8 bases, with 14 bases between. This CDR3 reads CASSFNRAGDEQFF. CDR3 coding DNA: TGTGCCAGCAGCTTTAACAGGGCGGGGGATGAGCAGTTCTTC.

The CDR3 nucleotides are TGTGCCAGCAGTGAAAACCTCATGGGCGGCTACACCTTC. It is translated as CASSENLMGGYTF. The chain links TRBV6-1 to TRBJ1-2; D remains unclear. Per germline, CDR1 MNHNS and CDR2 SASEGT. The CDR3 contains 13 residues. V was trimmed by 2 bases and J by 8 bases, leaving 12 bases between them.

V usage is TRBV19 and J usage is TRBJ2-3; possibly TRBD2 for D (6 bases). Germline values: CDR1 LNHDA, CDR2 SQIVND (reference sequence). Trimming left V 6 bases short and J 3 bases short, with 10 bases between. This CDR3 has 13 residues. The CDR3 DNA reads TGTGCCAGTAGGGGACTTCATACAGATACGCAGTATTTT. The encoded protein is CASRGLHTDTQYF. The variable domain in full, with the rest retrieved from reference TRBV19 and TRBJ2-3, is DGGITQSPKYLFRKEGQNVTLSCEQNLNHDAMYWYRQDPGQGLRLIYYSQIVNDFQKGDIAEGYSVSREKKESFPLTVTSAQKNPTAFYLCASRGLHTDTQYFGPGTRLTVL.

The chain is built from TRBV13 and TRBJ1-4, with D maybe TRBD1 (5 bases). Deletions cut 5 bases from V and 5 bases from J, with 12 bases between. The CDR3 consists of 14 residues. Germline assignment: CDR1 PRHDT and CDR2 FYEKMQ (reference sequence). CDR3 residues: CASSNPGRNEKLFF. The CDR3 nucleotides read TGTGCCAGCAGCAATCCGGGACGGAATGAAAAACTGTTTTTT.

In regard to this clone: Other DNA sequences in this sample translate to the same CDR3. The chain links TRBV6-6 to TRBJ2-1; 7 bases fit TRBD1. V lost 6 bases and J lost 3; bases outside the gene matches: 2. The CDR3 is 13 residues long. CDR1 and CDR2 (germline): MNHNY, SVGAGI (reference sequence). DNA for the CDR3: TGTGCCAGCAGCAGGGACAGCTACAATGAGCAGTTCTTC. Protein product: CASSRDSYNEQFF.

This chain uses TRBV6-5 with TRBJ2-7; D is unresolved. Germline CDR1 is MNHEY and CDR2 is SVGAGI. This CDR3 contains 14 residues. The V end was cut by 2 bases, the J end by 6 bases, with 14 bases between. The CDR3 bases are TGTGCCAGCAGTTACGATCCTGGATTGGCCGAGCAGTACTTC. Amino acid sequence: CASSYDPGLAEQYF.

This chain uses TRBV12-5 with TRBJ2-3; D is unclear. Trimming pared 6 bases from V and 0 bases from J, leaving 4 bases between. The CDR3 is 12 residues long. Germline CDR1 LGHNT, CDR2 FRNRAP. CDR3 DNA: TGTGCTAGTGGCCTGAGCACAGATACGCAGTATTTT. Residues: CASGLSTDTQYF. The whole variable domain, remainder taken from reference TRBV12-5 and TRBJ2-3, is DARVTQTPRHKVTEMGQEVTMRCQPILGHNTVFWYRQTMMQGLELLAYFRNRAPLDDSGMPKDRFSAEMPDATLATLKIQPSEPRDSAVYFCASGLSTDTQYFGPGTRLTVL.

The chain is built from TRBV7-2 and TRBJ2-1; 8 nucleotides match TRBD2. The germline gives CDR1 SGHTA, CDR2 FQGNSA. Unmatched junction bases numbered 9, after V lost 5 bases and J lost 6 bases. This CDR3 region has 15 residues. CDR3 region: CASSVSGASANEQFF. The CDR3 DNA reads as TGTGCCAGCAGCGTTAGCGGGGCCAGCGCCAATGAGCAGTTCTTC. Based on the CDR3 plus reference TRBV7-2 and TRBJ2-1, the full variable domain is GAGVSQSPSNKVTEKGKDVELRCDPISGHTALYWYRQSLGQGLEFLIYFQGNSAPDKSGLPSDRFSAERTGGSVSTLTIQRTQQEDSAVYLCASSVSGASANEQFFGPGTRLTVL.

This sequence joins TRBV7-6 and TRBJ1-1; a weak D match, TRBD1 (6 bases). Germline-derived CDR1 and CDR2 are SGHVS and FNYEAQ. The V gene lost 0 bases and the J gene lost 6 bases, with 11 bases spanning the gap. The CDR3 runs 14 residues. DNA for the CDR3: TGTGCCAGCAGCTTAGCTCCAGGGGATCCTGAAGCTTTCTTT. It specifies CASSLAPGDPEAFF.

As DNA, the CDR3 is TGTGCCAGCAGCGAACCCCGACAGGGGTGGGGCACTGAAGCTTTCTTT. It translates to CASSEPRQGWGTEAFF. The rearrangement joins TRBV9 to TRBJ1-1, with 8 bases fitting TRBD1. Germline trimming cut 3 bases from V and 4 bases from J; bases unmatched to any gene: 11. From germline, CDR1 is SGDLS and CDR2 YYNGEE. The CDR3 loop spans 16 amino acids. The variable domain in full, with the rest retrieved from reference TRBV9 and TRBJ1-1, is DSGVTQTPKHLITATGQRVTLRCSPRSGDLSVYWYQQSLDQGLQFLIQYYNGEERAKGNILERFSAQQFPDLHSELNLSSLELGDSALYFCASSEPRQGWGTEAFFGQGTRLTVV.

CDR3 protein: CASSRPQGAYTEAFF. DNA for the CDR3: TGCGCCAGCAGCCGGCCGCAGGGGGCTTACACTGAAGCTTTCTTT. V gene TRBV4-1 combines with J gene TRBJ1-1, with 8 bases identical to TRBD1. CDR1 MGHRA and CDR2 YSYEKL come from the germline V gene. The length of the CDR3 is 15 residues. Trimming cost V 4 bases and J 3 bases; bases outside gene matches: 7.

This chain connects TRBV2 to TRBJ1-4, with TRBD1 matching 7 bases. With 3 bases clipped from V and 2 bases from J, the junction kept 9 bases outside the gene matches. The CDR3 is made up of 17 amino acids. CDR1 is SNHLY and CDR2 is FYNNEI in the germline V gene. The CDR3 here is CASSERGHWATNEKLFF. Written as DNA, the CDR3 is TGTGCCAGCAGTGAGAGGGGGCATTGGGCGACTAATGAAAAACTGTTTTTT.

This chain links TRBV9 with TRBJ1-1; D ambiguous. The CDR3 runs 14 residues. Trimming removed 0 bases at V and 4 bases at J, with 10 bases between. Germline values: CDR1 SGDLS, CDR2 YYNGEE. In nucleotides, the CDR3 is TGTGCCAGCAGCGTAGACCGTATATCCACTGAAGCTTTCTTT. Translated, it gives CASSVDRISTEAFF.

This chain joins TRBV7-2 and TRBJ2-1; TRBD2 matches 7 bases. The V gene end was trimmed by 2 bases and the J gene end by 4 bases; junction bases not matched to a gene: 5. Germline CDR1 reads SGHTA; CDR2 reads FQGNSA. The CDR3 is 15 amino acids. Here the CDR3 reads CASSLSGAVYNEQFF. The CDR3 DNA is TGTGCCAGCAGCTTAAGCGGGGCAGTTTACAATGAGCAGTTCTTC.

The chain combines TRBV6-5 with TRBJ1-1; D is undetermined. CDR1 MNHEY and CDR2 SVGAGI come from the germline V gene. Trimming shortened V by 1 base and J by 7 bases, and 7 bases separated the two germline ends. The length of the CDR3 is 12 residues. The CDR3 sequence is CASSYFGSEAFF. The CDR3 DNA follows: TGTGCCAGCAGTTACTTCGGCAGTGAAGCTTTCTTT.

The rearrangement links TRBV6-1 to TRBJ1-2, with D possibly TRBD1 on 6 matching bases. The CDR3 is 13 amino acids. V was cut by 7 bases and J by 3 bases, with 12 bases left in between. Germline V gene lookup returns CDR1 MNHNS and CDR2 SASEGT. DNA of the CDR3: TGTGCCAGCACCCCGGGGGGGCACTATGGCTACACCTTC. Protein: CASTPGGHYGYTF.

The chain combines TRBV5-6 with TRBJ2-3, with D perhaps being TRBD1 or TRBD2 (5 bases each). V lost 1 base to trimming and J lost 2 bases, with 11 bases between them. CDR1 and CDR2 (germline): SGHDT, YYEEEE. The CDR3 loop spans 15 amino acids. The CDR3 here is CASSLNGGPTDTQYF. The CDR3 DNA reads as TGTGCCAGCAGCTTGAATGGGGGACCCACAGATACGCAGTATTTT.

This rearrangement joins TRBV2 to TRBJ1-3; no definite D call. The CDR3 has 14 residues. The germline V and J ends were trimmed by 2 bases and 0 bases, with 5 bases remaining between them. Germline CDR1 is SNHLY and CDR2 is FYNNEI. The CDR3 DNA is TGTGCCAGCAGTGAAACAGCCTCTGGAAACACCATATATTTT. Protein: CASSETASGNTIYF. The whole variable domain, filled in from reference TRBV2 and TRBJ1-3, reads EPEVTQTPSHQVTQMGQEVILRCVPISNHLYFYWYRQILGQKVEFLVSFYNNEISEKSEIFDDQFSVERPDGSNFTLKIRSTKLEDSAMYFCASSETASGNTIYFGEGSWLTVV.

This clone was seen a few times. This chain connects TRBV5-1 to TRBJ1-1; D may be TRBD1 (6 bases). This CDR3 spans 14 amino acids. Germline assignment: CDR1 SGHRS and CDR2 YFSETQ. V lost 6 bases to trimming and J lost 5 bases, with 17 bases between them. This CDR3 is CASTTLGGQTEAFF. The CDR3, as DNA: TGCGCCAGCACCACATTAGGGGGGCAGACTGAAGCTTTCTTT.

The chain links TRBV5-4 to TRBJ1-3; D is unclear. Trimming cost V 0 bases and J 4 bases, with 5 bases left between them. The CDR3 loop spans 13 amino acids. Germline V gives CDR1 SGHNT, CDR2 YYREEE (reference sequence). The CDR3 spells CASSLVGGNTIYF. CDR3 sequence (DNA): TGTGCCAGCAGCTTGGTTGGGGGAAACACCATATATTTT.

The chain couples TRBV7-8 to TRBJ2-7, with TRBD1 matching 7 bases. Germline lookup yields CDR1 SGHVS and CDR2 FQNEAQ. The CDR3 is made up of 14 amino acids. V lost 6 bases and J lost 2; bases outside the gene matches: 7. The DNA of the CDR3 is TGTGCCAGCAGACGACAGGGCCCAACCTACGAGCAGTACTTC. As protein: CASRRQGPTYEQYF.

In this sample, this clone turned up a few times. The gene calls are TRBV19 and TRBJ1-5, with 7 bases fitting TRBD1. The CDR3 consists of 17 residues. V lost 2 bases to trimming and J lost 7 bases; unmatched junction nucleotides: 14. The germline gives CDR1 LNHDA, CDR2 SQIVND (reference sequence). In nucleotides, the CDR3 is TGTGCCAGTAGTATAAGACAGGGAGGGGGGCCCAGCCAGCCCCAGCATTTT. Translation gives CASSIRQGGGPSQPQHF.

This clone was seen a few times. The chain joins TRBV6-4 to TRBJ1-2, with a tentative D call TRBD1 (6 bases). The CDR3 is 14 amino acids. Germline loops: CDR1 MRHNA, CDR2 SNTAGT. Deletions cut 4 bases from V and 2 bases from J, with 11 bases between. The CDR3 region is CASSGRDINYGYTF. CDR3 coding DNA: TGTGCCAGCAGTGGTCGGGACATAAACTATGGCTACACCTTC.

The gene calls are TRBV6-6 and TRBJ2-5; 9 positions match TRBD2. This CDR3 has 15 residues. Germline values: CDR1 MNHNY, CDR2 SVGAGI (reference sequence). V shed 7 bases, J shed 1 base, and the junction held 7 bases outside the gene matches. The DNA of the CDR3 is TGTGCCAGCACTTCAGCGGGGGGATCCCAAGAGACCCAGTACTTC. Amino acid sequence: CASTSAGGSQETQYF.

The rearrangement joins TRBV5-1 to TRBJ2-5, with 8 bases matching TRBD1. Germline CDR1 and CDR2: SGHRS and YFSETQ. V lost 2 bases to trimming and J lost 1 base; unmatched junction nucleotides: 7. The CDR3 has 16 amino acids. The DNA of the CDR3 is TGCGCCAGCAGCTTCGCACTTGGACAGGGCCAAGAGACCCAGTACTTC. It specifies CASSFALGQGQETQYF.